Included here is one T cell receptor beta chain sequence, with context. What it binds is not known. These data come from a study of cytomegalovirus exposure and HLA in healthy donors. Notes on the study in general: There were reportedly fewer N-insertions in an Asian-associated ancestry cluster than the roughly 700-donor mean, in a later analysis.

CDR3 length equals 16 residues. Germline V CDR1 and CDR2: MNHGY, SVAAGI. V shed 6 bases, J shed 5 bases, and the junction held 8 bases outside the gene matches. The study ran its PCR with 60 Vbeta and 13 Jbeta primers. The repertoire was sequenced with immunoSEQ multiplex PCR; TCRdb's copy has only in-frame clones and lacks some. In the table there are some 170,000 clones, roughly four fifths of which are singletons. V usage is TRBV6-9 and J usage is TRBJ2-1, with 12 bases lining up with TRBD2. The sequenced sample consisted of PBMCs. The source is a young woman in good health and CMV-seropositive. The CDR3 DNA is TGTGCCAGCAGGTTGACTAGCGGGGGCCCAGACAATGAGCAGTTCTTC. Its translation: CASRLTSGGPDNEQFF.